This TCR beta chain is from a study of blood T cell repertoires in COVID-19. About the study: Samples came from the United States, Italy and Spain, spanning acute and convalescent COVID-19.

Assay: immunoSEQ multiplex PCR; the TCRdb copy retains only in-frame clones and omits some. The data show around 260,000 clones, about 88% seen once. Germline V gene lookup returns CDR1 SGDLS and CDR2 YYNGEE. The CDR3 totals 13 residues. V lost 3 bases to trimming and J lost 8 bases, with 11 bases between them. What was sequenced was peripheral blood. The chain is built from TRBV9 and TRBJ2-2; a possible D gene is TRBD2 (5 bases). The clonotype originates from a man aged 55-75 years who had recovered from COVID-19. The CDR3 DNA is TGTGCCAGCAGCGGAAGTGGCGGGGGGGAGCTGTTTTTT. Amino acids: CASSGSGGGELFF.